This T cell receptor (beta chain) was retrieved from a study of shared clonotypes between healthy human individuals. This table comes from immunoSEQ multiplex PCR, and its TCRdb copy is limited to in-frame clones, with some not included. This table holds approximately 1,500,000 clones, around 98% found once. Germline CDR1 reads WSHSY; CDR2 reads SAAADI. The CDR3 covers 15 residues. With 5 bases clipped from V and 7 bases from J, the junction kept 12 bases outside the gene matches. The rearrangement joins TRBV10-2 to TRBJ1-1; 8 nucleotides align to TRBD1. Source material: naive CD4+ T cells sorted from blood. Subset given: CD45RA+ positively selected. This clonotype was obtained from a young man in good health. The CDR3 is CASSLSTGGTGEAFF. The CDR3, as DNA: TGCGCCAGCAGTCTTTCTACAGGGGGAACGGGTGAAGCTTTCTTT.